This T cell receptor (beta chain) was profiled in a study of T-cell memory formation after mild COVID-19 (dated by TCRdb to the early 2020s). Context from the whole study: TCR sequence clusters from the two donors were found to be largely donor specific. Longitudinal TCRalpha and TCRbeta repertoire sequencing tracked T-cell clones expanding and contracting after mild COVID-19 in a couple of donors. The cohort was made up of two young adult volunteers, one female and one male, who were previously healthy. On the study overall, not on this receptor specifically: Contracting CD4+ clones were found mainly in CM and EM memory subsets, while CD8+ clones were enriched in EMRA. The second-wave clones that peaked on day 37 were not confirmed to be SARS-CoV-2 specific. Some responding clones were detected in pre-infection memory, suggesting pre-existing cross-reactive memory T cells joined the SARS-CoV-2 response. Balanced CD4/CD8 phenotypes were observed for clones contracting from day 15 to 85, whereas a bias towards CD4+ was observed for a second wave of clones expanding from day 15 to 37. The study covered only a couple of mild cases, and larger cohorts including severe cases with pre-infection samples were considered necessary.

Including cysteine and phenylalanine, the CDR3 has 13 amino acids. CDR3 DNA only is kept here, 39 bases in frame from base 1. In the germline V gene, CDR1 corresponds to SGHDN and CDR2 to FVKESK. V and J lose 10 bases and 2 bases, and a span of 13 bases separates them. Ficoll-Paque density gradient centrifugation was the method used to isolate PBMCs. TCRdb lists the instrument as Illumina NovaSeq 6000. cDNA libraries for TCRalpha and TCRbeta were prepared by 5'RACE using constant-segment primers, with sample barcodes and unique molecular identifiers added. Trizol reagent was used to extract RNA from every sample. The libraries were amplified in two PCR steps, and the second step added a second sample barcode and Illumina TruSeq adapters. Sequencing of the libraries was done on an Illumina NovaSeq, producing 2 x 150 bp paired-end reads. From the authors' description of their analysis: With migec v1.2.7, reads were demultiplexed and then collapsed into UMI-guided consensus sequences. Using mixcr v2.1.11, UMI consensuses were aligned to TRA and TRB V and J templates and then assembled into clonotypes. A clonotype was counted as expanded or contracted only when both edgeR and NoisET called the clonotype significant, with the noise models trained on biological replicates. For edgeR calls, the cutoffs were a false discovery rate-adjusted p below 0.01 and a log2 fold-change threshold of 1. As an exploratory analysis of dynamics, max-normalized trajectories of the 1000 most abundant clonotypes were examined with PCA combined with hierarchical clustering. Each responding clone was given a CD4 or CD8 phenotype based on the CD4+ and CD8+ repertoires, which had been sequenced separately. TCRdb handled the public reads itself, with Q25 trimming in fastp and clone calling in MiXCR, and kept productive beta chains. Each record represents a unique CDR3 protein, reported with the most common genes and DNA among its rows. The V and J calls and clone size are TCRdb's, not the authors'. The sample records 350,000 to 450,000 distinct CDR3 sequences, approximately 15% of which are singletons. Clones ranked in the top ten supply 22% of the sample.

This clonotype was observed a few times. What this receptor recognizes is not known. No quality values exist for individual bases; no much larger clone is one base distant. The sample comprised PBMCs or a T cell subset sorted from them (not recorded which). The chain links TRBV14 with TRBJ2-3; TRBD1 is perhaps the D gene, given 5 matching bases. This receptor was obtained from a man aged 18 to 35 who had mild COVID-19 (a few samples of this study predate the infection). The sample titles of this study are shuffled in the database, so cell type and time point are left out; the donor was told from shared clones. CDR3 protein: CATRDRTTDTQYF. The sequenced DNA: TGTGCCACCAGGGATCGGACCACAGATACGCAGTATTTT.